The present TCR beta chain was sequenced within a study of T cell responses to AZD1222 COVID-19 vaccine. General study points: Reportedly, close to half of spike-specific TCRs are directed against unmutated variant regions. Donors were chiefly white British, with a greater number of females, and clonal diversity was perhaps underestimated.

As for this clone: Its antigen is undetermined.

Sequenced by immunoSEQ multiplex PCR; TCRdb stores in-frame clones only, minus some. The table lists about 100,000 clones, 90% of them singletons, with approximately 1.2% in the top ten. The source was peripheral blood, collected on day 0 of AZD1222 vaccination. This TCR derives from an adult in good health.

Here the CDR3 reads CASSNTRTGGEAFF. CDR3 coding DNA: TGTGCCAGCAGCAACACCCGGACAGGGGGTGAAGCTTTCTTT. The chain carries TRBV9 and TRBJ1-1, with 10 bases lining up with TRBD1. CDR1 is SGDLS, CDR2 YYNGEE, per germline. V was pared by 4 bases and J by 7 bases, with 7 bases of the junction left unmatched. The CDR3 runs 14 residues.